These 30 T cell receptor beta chains were sequenced from one sample in a study of shared clonotypes between healthy human individuals (dated by TCRdb to about 2020). The library was produced with the immunoSEQ multiplex PCR assay. TCRdb took this table from immuneACCESS and kept in-frame rearrangements with V and J called. Such tables lack part of the clones; where checked against another copy, unresolved V genes explain under half of the gap, and the rest is unexplained. Counted in this sample were 2 million to 2.5 million clones; about 93% of them appeared once. Together, the top ten hold roughly 1.7% of the sample. CD8 naive samples consisted of CD45RO-negative cells that were positively selected for CCR7, yielding a CD45RA+CCR7+ population without TemRA cells. The sequencing input was naive CD8+ T cells from PBMCs. The meaning of the sample's cell subset or site label: CD45RA+CCR7+. The receptors were sampled from a man aged 18 to 30 in good health. Some clones in this sample may be carry-over from other donors' samples.

The chain combines TRBV28 with TRBJ2-7, with TRBD2 matching 14 bases. Germline V CDR1 and CDR2: MDHEN, SYDVKM. This CDR3 comprises 16 residues. V lost 7 bases to trimming and J lost 3 bases; unmatched junction nucleotides: 8. This CDR3 reads CASTALGLAGGYEQYF. CDR3 coding DNA: TGTGCCAGCACCGCCCTCGGACTAGCGGGAGGCTACGAGCAGTACTTC.

This clone has only one observation. V gene TRBV9 combines with J gene TRBJ2-7; TRBD2 matches 9 bases. J lost 2 bases, V lost 4 bases, and 10 bases had no gene match. CDR3 length: 16 amino acids. Per the germline V gene, CDR1 is SGDLS and CDR2 is YYNGEE. The CDR3 DNA reads as TGTGCCAGCAGCCAAAGACCGGGACTAGCTGCCTACGAGCAGTACTTC. This gives the protein CASSQRPGLAAYEQYF.

The rearrangement uses TRBV6-5 and TRBJ2-1; D gene unclear. This CDR3 contains 12 residues. Germline CDR1 MNHEY, CDR2 SVGAGI. Trimming removed 0 bases at V and 10 bases at J, with 7 bases between. DNA of the CDR3: TGTGCCAGCAGTTACTCCACCGGCGAGCAGTTCTTC. As protein: CASSYSTGEQFF.

This clone was picked up a small number of times. The same CDR3 arises from other DNA sequences in this sample as well. This rearrangement joins TRBV7-9 to TRBJ1-1; D gene ambiguous. V lost 3 bases, J lost 2 bases, and 10 bases lay in between. The germline CDR1 and CDR2 sequences are SEHNR and FQNEAQ (reference sequence). The CDR3 contains 14 residues. CDR3 sequence (DNA): TGTGCCAGCAGCTTGTCGTCTGGAAACACTGAAGCTTTCTTT. It translates to CASSLSSGNTEAFF.

V usage is TRBV27 and J usage is TRBJ2-4, with D maybe TRBD2 (5 bases). V dropped 3 bases and J dropped 1 base, with 16 bases sitting between them. The germline V gene has CDR1 MNHEY and CDR2 SMNVEV (reference sequence). The CDR3 extends over 17 amino acids. The CDR3 DNA sequence: TGTGCCAGCAGTTTTGGGGTGGAAGGACTGGCCAAAAACATTCAGTACTTC. The encoded protein is CASSFGVEGLAKNIQYF.

The chain is built from TRBV28 and TRBJ2-7, with TRBD2 matching over 8 bases. Germline V gives CDR1 MDHEN, CDR2 SYDVKM. J gave up 7 bases and V 3 bases, and 17 bases lay outside the gene matches. The CDR3 totals 17 residues. The DNA of the CDR3 is TGTGCCAGCAGTTTTTATCCCACTCGGGAGGGAGGCTGGGAGCAGTACTTC. Its translation: CASSFYPTREGGWEQYF.

This chain links TRBV28 with TRBJ1-3; D is unclear. This CDR3 is 13 amino acids long. Germline CDR1 reads MDHEN; CDR2 reads SYDVKM. V lost 7 bases and J 6 bases, leaving 13 bases between the germline ends. The CDR3 spells CASTRRGLNTIYF. The CDR3 nucleotides read TGTGCCAGCACACGGCGCGGGTTAAACACCATATATTTT.

The chain has TRBV5-8 and TRBJ2-1, with 7 nucleotides matching TRBD1. This CDR3 spans 15 amino acids. Germline lookup yields CDR1 SGHTS and CDR2 YDEGEE. The J segment lost 5 bases and the V segment lost 1 base, leaving 6 bases of the junction unmatched. CDR3 loop: CASSLSGQPDNEQFF. In DNA form, the CDR3 reads TGTGCCAGCAGCTTGTCGGGACAGCCAGACAATGAGCAGTTCTTC.

The chain recombines TRBV9 with TRBJ2-6, with D uncertain. The CDR3 runs 14 residues. The V end was cut by 7 bases, the J end by 2 bases, with 10 bases between. Germline-derived CDR1 and CDR2 are SGDLS and YYNGEE. The CDR3 reads CASGSGAGANVLTF. CDR3 sequence (DNA): TGTGCCAGCGGAAGTGGTGCTGGGGCCAACGTCCTGACTTTC.

The chain links TRBV9 to TRBJ2-2, with D hard to call. This CDR3 region has 16 residues. The germline CDR1 and CDR2 sequences are SGDLS and YYNGEE. V was shortened by 3 bases and J by 2 bases, with 14 bases between the two germline ends. The CDR3 sequence: CASSAGQVVNTGELFF. The CDR3 DNA reads as TGTGCCAGCAGCGCCGGCCAGGTGGTCAACACCGGGGAGCTGTTTTTT.

On this clone itself: This sample includes further DNA sequences coding for the same CDR3. This chain joins TRBV27 and TRBJ2-7; no clear D gene. The CDR3 covers 14 residues. Germline V gives CDR1 MNHEY, CDR2 SMNVEV (reference sequence). The V end was cut by 3 bases, the J end by 3 bases, with 12 bases between. The CDR3 nucleotides read TGTGCCAGCAGTTTTTTAGATCGGGTCTACGAGCAGTACTTC. It yields the protein CASSFLDRVYEQYF.

V gene TRBV19 combines with J gene TRBJ1-1; D unclear. The CDR3 runs 15 residues. The germline V gene encodes CDR1 LNHDA and CDR2 SQIVND (reference sequence). Trimming stripped 5 bases from V and 6 bases from J, with 19 bases between. The CDR3 DNA is TGTGCCAGTAGTCCCATAGCAGGCATGAGGGCTGAAGCTTTCTTT. Translating gives CASSPIAGMRAEAFF.

The chain carries TRBV27 and TRBJ2-1, with 10 bases that match TRBD1. Germline-derived CDR1 and CDR2 are MNHEY and SMNVEV (reference sequence). The CDR3 runs 17 residues. V was clipped by 3 bases and J by 9 bases; unmatched bases: 14. The CDR3 sequence is CASSFLGDRGLDGEQFF. The CDR3 region has the DNA TGTGCCAGCAGTTTTCTGGGGGACAGGGGTCTAGATGGTGAGCAGTTCTTC.

CDR3 nucleotides: TGCGCCAGCAGCCACCCAACCACTTTCACGGGAGAGCACTCTTGGGATGAGCAGTTCTTC. It specifies CASSHPTTFTGEHSWDEQFF. The chain joins TRBV4-1 to TRBJ2-1, with D possibly being TRBD2 (6 bases). V was clipped by 3 bases and J by 8 bases, with 32 bases between them. The CDR3 runs 20 residues. Per germline, CDR1 MGHRA and CDR2 YSYEKL.

The CDR3 reads CASESGGANEKLFF. Here the CDR3 DNA reads TGTGCCTCAGAATCCGGCGGAGCTAATGAAAAACTGTTTTTT. The chain is built from TRBV15 and TRBJ1-4; D is ambiguous. This CDR3 has 14 amino acids. Trimming took 11 bases from V and 3 from J, leaving 16 bases between them. CDR1 is LNHNV, CDR2 YYDKDF, per germline (reference sequence).

The V call is TRBV4-1, the J call TRBJ2-3; 12 bases are a match to TRBD2. The CDR3 loop spans 20 amino acids. The V gene end was trimmed by 1 base and the J gene end by 5 bases; junction bases not matched to a gene: 16. CDR1 is MGHRA and CDR2 is YSYEKL in the germline V gene. CDR3 in amino acids: CASSQGLAPRLAGDGDTQYF. CDR3 coding DNA: TGCGCCAGCAGCCAAGGCCTAGCCCCTAGACTAGCGGGAGATGGAGATACGCAGTATTTT.

This chain joins TRBV6-5 and TRBJ2-7; unclear D gene. CDR1 is MNHEY, CDR2 SVGAGI, per germline. The V end lost 11 bases, the J end lost 3 bases, and 17 bases lay between the germline ends. The CDR3 loop spans 13 amino acids. CDR3 residues: CAARALAHYEQYF. The CDR3 DNA reads TGTGCCGCCCGGGCCCTGGCCCACTACGAGCAGTACTTC.

The genes are TRBV19 and TRBJ1-1; D is possibly TRBD1 (5 bases). The CDR3 covers 11 residues. Germline values: CDR1 LNHDA, CDR2 SQIVND (reference sequence). V gave up 5 bases and J gave up 8 bases, with 9 bases separating them. The DNA of the CDR3 is TGTGCCAGTAGTTGGGGCAGGGAAGCTTTCTTT. This translates into CASSWGREAFF.

The rearrangement links TRBV7-9 to TRBJ1-2; D is unclear. V lost 6 bases to trimming and J lost 3 bases, with 5 bases between them. Germline V gene lookup returns CDR1 SEHNR and CDR2 FQNEAQ (reference sequence). The CDR3 contains 11 residues. For the CDR3, the DNA is TGTGCCAGCAGTCGGGACTATGGCTACACCTTC. Its translation: CASSRDYGYTF.

Remarks on this clone: This CDR3 is also generated by other DNA sequences in the sample. The chain is built from TRBV6-5 and TRBJ2-3; D gene ambiguous. Germline V lookup: CDR1 MNHEY, CDR2 SVGAGI. The germline V and J ends were trimmed by 6 bases and 6 bases, with 10 bases remaining between them. The CDR3 has 12 residues. The CDR3 loop reads CASSLGPDTQYF. DNA of the CDR3: TGTGCCAGCAGCCTAGGGCCCGATACGCAGTATTTT.

V is TRBV6-5 and J is TRBJ2-7, with TRBD1 matching over 7 bases. With 5 bases clipped from V and 2 bases from J, the junction kept 6 bases outside the gene matches. There are 14 residues in the CDR3. Per the germline V gene, CDR1 is MNHEY and CDR2 is SVGAGI. For the CDR3, the DNA is TGTGCCAGCAGTCTCCGGGACAGCCCCTACGAGCAGTACTTC. Its translation is CASSLRDSPYEQYF.

The V call is TRBV27, the J call TRBJ1-1, with a tentative D call TRBD1 (6 bases). The CDR3 totals 15 residues. Germline V gives CDR1 MNHEY, CDR2 SMNVEV (reference sequence). V was trimmed by 4 bases and J by 1 base, leaving 13 bases between them. CDR3 in amino acids: CASSSLMGANTEAFF. CDR3 bases: TGTGCCAGCAGTTCCCTCATGGGGGCGAACACTGAAGCTTTCTTT.

The chain has TRBV5-1 and TRBJ2-7, with TRBD1 identical over 7 bases. Germline values: CDR1 SGHRS, CDR2 YFSETQ. The CDR3 extends over 15 amino acids. The J segment lost 0 bases and the V segment lost 4 bases, leaving 7 bases of the junction unmatched. CDR3 loop: CASSLTPGGSYEQYF. Here the CDR3 DNA reads TGCGCCAGCAGCCTAACCCCAGGGGGCTCCTACGAGCAGTACTTC.

The CDR3 here is CASSMGGQGYTEAFF. Here the CDR3 DNA reads TGTGCCAGTAGTATGGGGGGACAGGGGTACACTGAAGCTTTCTTT. The gene calls are TRBV19 and TRBJ1-1; 10 bases map to TRBD1. V gave up 3 bases and J gave up 3 bases; unmatched junction bases: 4. The length of the CDR3 is 15 residues. The germline gives CDR1 LNHDA, CDR2 SQIVND (reference sequence).

CDR3 coding DNA: TGTGCCTGGAGTGTACCCACCCTGGGGACCCAGTACTTC. It yields the protein CAWSVPTLGTQYF. V usage is TRBV30 and J usage is TRBJ2-5, with unresolved D. Germline V lookup: CDR1 GTSNPN, CDR2 SVGIG (reference sequence). V was shortened by 0 bases and J by 7 bases, with 12 bases between the two germline ends. The CDR3 is made up of 13 amino acids.

The sample holds one count of this clone. The CDR3 is CATSYVGEATDTQYF. The DNA for the CDR3 is TGTGCCACCAGCTACGTGGGAGAGGCGACAGATACGCAGTATTTT. The gene calls are TRBV15 and TRBJ2-3, with a tentative D call TRBD2 (5 bases). V was pared by 5 bases and J by 3 bases, with 15 bases between. The CDR3 is 15 residues long. CDR1 is LNHNV, CDR2 YYDKDF, per germline (reference sequence).

There are a few counts of this clone. The same CDR3 is also encoded by other DNA sequences in this sample. The chain combines TRBV30 with TRBJ2-7; the match to TRBD2 covers 11 bases. V was pared by 0 bases and J by 2 bases, with 0 bases of the junction left unmatched. The CDR3 sequence is 14 residues long. CDR1 is GTSNPN, CDR2 SVGIG, per germline (reference sequence). In DNA form, the CDR3 reads TGTGCCTGGAGTGTACTAGCGGGGGCCTACGAGCAGTACTTC. Translation: CAWSVLAGAYEQYF.

This sequence joins TRBV27 and TRBJ2-3, with unresolved D. Trimming took 0 bases from V and 2 from J, leaving 9 bases between them. Germline CDR1 is MNHEY and CDR2 is SMNVEV (reference sequence). The CDR3 contains 15 residues. CDR3 sequence: CASSLSLGLTDTQYF. CDR3 bases: TGTGCCAGCAGTTTATCCCTAGGGCTCACAGATACGCAGTATTTT.

As DNA, the CDR3 is TGTGCCAGCAGCTTCGGGACTAATGGCTACACCTTC. As protein: CASSFGTNGYTF. V and J are TRBV13 and TRBJ1-2; tentatively, D is TRBD1 (5 bases). Between the trimmed V and J ends, which lost 3 bases and 6 bases, there was a span of 8 bases. CDR3 length: 12 residues. Germline-derived CDR1 and CDR2 are PRHDT and FYEKMQ (reference sequence).

This clone appeared a single time. The rearrangement links TRBV27 to TRBJ2-7, with TRBD1 as a possible D gene (5 bases). Germline CDR1 and CDR2: MNHEY and SMNVEV (reference sequence). CDR3 length: 15 residues. V lost 2 bases and J 3 bases, leaving 14 bases between the germline ends. CDR3 nucleotide sequence: TGTGCCAGCAGTTTAAGGGGCAGGCTGCTCTACGAGCAGTACTTC. Residues: CASSLRGRLLYEQYF.